The rows below give T cell receptor beta chains drawn from one sample of a study of T cells after posttransplantation cyclophosphamide. The protocol was immunoSEQ multiplex PCR, while the TCRdb copy is restricted to in-frame clones and leaves out a portion. The sample records about 14,000 clones, around four fifths being singletons. Source material: memory CD4+ T cells sorted from PBMCs. Every receptor here comes from a man in his fifties or sixties. The CDR3 runs from the conserved cysteine through the conserved F or W. D genes are given only for firm matches. Clone size is stated in some rows and not others, as once, few, many or a class when expanded.

V,J,size,D,DNA,CDR3
TRBV7-8,TRBJ2-2,once,TRBD1,TGTGCCAGCAGCTCGTCTAGGGGACAGGAGAACACCGGGGAGCTGTTTTTT,CASSSSRGQENTGELFF
TRBV7-2,TRBJ2-2,.,.,TGTGCCAGCAGCCGTGACATTAACACCGGGGAGCTGTTTTTT,CASSRDINTGELFF
TRBV18,TRBJ2-2,.,.,TGTGCCAGCTCACCACCGATCGGGGCCGGGGAGCTGTTTTTT,CASSPPIGAGELFF
TRBV4-2,TRBJ2-2,few,.,TGTGCCAGCAGCCAAGAGTCAGGCGGGGAGCTGTTTTTT,CASSQESGGELFF
TRBV29-1,TRBJ1-5,.,.,TGCAGCGTAAGTATGGGGGCCAATCAGCCCCAGCATTTT,CSVSMGANQPQHF
TRBV7-2,TRBJ2-7,once,TRBD2,TGTGCCAGCAGCCCTAGGAGGGGAGGGGATGGCTACGAGCAGTACTTC,CASSPRRGGDGYEQYF
TRBV19,TRBJ1-2,.,TRBD1,TGTGCCAGTAGGAGGGACAGGGGAATCTATGGCTACACCTTC,CASRRDRGIYGYTF
TRBV10-3,TRBJ2-6,few,.,TGTGCCATCAGGAGGCAGGGCGGTTCTGGGGCCAACGTCCTGACTTTC,CAIRRQGGSGANVLTF
TRBV28,TRBJ1-6,.,.,TGTGCCAGCAGTTCGATAGGGGCAGGGTCCCTCCACTTT,CASSSIGAGSLHF
TRBV7-3,TRBJ2-1,.,TRBD2,TGTGCCAGCAGTCCTAGCGGGAGGGCCAACAATGAGCAGTTCTTC,CASSPSGRANNEQFF
TRBV19,TRBJ1-5,.,.,TGTGCCAGTCGAGGGCCCTCTAGCAATCAGCCCCAGCATTTT,CASRGPSSNQPQHF
TRBV4-1,TRBJ1-3,.,.,TGCGCCAGCAGCCCACTTGGAAACACCATATATTTT,CASSPLGNTIYF
TRBV28,TRBJ2-3,.,.,TGTGCCAGCAGGTTTGGAGGGACAGATACGCAGTATTTT,CASRFGGTDTQYF
TRBV2,TRBJ1-6,few,.,TGTGCCAGCAGGCCTCGGTTCACTTCACCCCTCCACTTT,CASRPRFTSPLHF
TRBV6-8,TRBJ2-3,.,.,TGTGCCAGCACTCCTAGCACAGATACGCAGTATTTT,CASTPSTDTQYF
TRBV5-1,TRBJ2-7,once,.,TGCGCCAGCAGCTTGGGAAGGCAGGGCTACGAGCAGTACTTC,CASSLGRQGYEQYF
TRBV7-9,TRBJ2-7,.,TRBD1,TGTGCCAGCAGCTTATTGGAGACAGGGGGGACCTACGAGCAGTACTTC,CASSLLETGGTYEQYF
TRBV29-1,TRBJ1-1,.,.,TGCAGCGTTTATTCTGGGACAAACACTGAAGCTTTCTTT,CSVYSGTNTEAFF
TRBV11-2,TRBJ2-2,.,.,TGTGCCAGCAGCGTACAGCCCACCGGGGAGCTGTTTTTT,CASSVQPTGELFF
TRBV27,TRBJ1-2,few,.,TGTGCCAGCAGTTTTGCTGACCGGCGGGTTGGCTACACCTTC,CASSFADRRVGYTF
TRBV27,TRBJ2-1,.,.,TGTGCCAGCAGTTTAGGGCAAGGTTGGATGAAGGCCTACCCATACAATGAGCAGTTCTTC,CASSLGQGWMKAYPYNEQFF
TRBV5-1,TRBJ2-7,.,TRBD2,TGCGCCAGCAGCTTGGGACTAGCGGGAAAGGGGGGGTCCTACGAGCAGTACTTC,CASSLGLAGKGGSYEQYF
TRBV6-1,TRBJ1-5,.,TRBD1,TGTGCCAGCAGTGTGGGGACAGGGAATCAGCCCCAGCATTTT,CASSVGTGNQPQHF
TRBV14,TRBJ2-1,.,.,TGTGCCAGCAGCCTCCAGGGAGGCTCCTACAATGAGCAGTTCTTC,CASSLQGGSYNEQFF
TRBV7-3,TRBJ2-2,.,.,TGTGCCAGCAGCCCGGACAGCGCGAACACCGGGGAGCTGTTTTTT,CASSPDSANTGELFF
TRBV11-3,TRBJ2-7,.,.,TGTGCCAGCAGCAGGGTAGGGACTTCCTACGAGCAGTACTTC,CASSRVGTSYEQYF
TRBV19,TRBJ2-1,once,TRBD1,TGTGCCAGTAGTATCGCAGCAGGGGGTGAGCAGTTCTTC,CASSIAAGGEQFF
TRBV18,TRBJ1-2,.,TRBD1,TGTGCCAGCTCACCTCTACCCGGGACAGGGGAATTAAGTAACTATGGCTACACCTTC,CASSPLPGTGELSNYGYTF